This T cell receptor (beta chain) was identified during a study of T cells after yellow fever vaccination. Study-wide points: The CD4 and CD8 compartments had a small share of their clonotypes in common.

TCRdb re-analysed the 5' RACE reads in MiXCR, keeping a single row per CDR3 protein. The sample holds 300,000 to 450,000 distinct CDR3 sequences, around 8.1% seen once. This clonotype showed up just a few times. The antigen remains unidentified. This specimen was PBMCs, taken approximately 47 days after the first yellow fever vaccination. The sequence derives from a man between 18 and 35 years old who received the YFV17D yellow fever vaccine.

The CDR3 spells CASSQDMGRGPDTQYF. CDR3 nucleotide sequence: TGCGCCAGCAGCCAAGATATGGGTCGGGGCCCAGATACGCAGTATTTT. The chain joins TRBV4-3 to TRBJ2-3; D possibly matches TRBD1 or TRBD2 (5 bases each). Germline assignment: CDR1 LGHNA and CDR2 YSLEER. CDR3 length: 16 residues. V lost 0 bases to trimming and J lost 4 bases, with 14 bases between them.